These T cell receptor beta chains were read from a single sample in a study of cytomegalovirus exposure and HLA in healthy donors. Produced via immunoSEQ multiplex PCR; TCRdb's table is partial and in-frame only. Recorded for this sample: about 84,000 clones. Material for sequencing was PBMCs. These receptors originate from a man aged 50 to 60 in good health and CMV-seronegative. CDR3s include the opening cysteine and the closing phenylalanine or tryptophan. The D gene is left open where the match is weak.

v_gene: TRBV2
len: 14
d_gene: TRBD1
j_gene: TRBJ1-2
CDR3aa: CASSPDRANYGYTF
CDR3nt: TGTGCCAGCAGTCCGGACAGGGCTAACTATGGCTACACCTTC

v_gene: TRBV5-3
len: 13
d_gene: -
j_gene: TRBJ2-7
CDR3aa: CARSLIGAYEQYF
CDR3nt: TGTGCCAGAAGCTTGATAGGGGCCTACGAGCAGTACTTC

v_gene: TRBV18
len: 14
d_gene: TRBD1
j_gene: TRBJ1-2
CDR3aa: CASSPDRANYGYTF
CDR3nt: TGTGCCAGCTCACCGGACAGGGCTAACTATGGCTACACCTTC

v_gene: TRBV27
len: 15
d_gene: TRBD1
j_gene: TRBJ1-1
CDR3aa: CASSSGTGGRTEAFF
CDR3nt: TGTGCCAGCAGCTCCGGGACAGGGGGAAGAACTGAAGCTTTCTTT

v_gene: TRBV11-3
len: 14
d_gene: TRBD1
j_gene: TRBJ1-1
CDR3aa: CASSLGQGATEAFF
CDR3nt: TGTGCCAGCAGCCTTGGACAGGGGGCGACTGAAGCTTTCTTT

v_gene: TRBV28
len: 13
d_gene: TRBD1
j_gene: TRBJ1-2
CDR3aa: CASTGTVTRGYTF
CDR3nt: TGTGCCAGCACCGGGACAGTCACTAGAGGCTACACCTTC

v_gene: TRBV5-1
len: 14
d_gene: -
j_gene: TRBJ1-6
CDR3aa: CASSRGRVNSPLHF
CDR3nt: TGCGCCAGCAGTCGAGGCAGGGTAAATTCACCCCTCCACTTT

v_gene: TRBV9
len: 12
d_gene: -
j_gene: TRBJ2-5
CDR3aa: CASSVEGKTQYF
CDR3nt: TGTGCCAGCAGCGTAGAGGGGAAGACCCAGTACTTC

v_gene: TRBV9
len: 15
d_gene: -
j_gene: TRBJ1-6
CDR3aa: CASSVTGSDNSPLHF
CDR3nt: TGTGCCAGCAGCGTAACCGGGTCGGATAATTCACCCCTCCACTTT

v_gene: TRBV5-6
len: 14
d_gene: TRBD1
j_gene: TRBJ2-1
CDR3aa: CASSNRGPYNEQFF
CDR3nt: TGTGCCAGCAGCAACAGGGGGCCCTACAATGAGCAGTTCTTC

v_gene: TRBV6-5
len: 13
d_gene: TRBD1
j_gene: TRBJ1-6
CDR3aa: CASGGQNNSPLHF
CDR3nt: TGTGCCAGCGGGGGACAGAATAATTCACCCCTCCACTTT

v_gene: TRBV18
len: 17
d_gene: -
j_gene: TRBJ1-1
CDR3aa: CASSSAGGQYGDTEAFF
CDR3nt: TGTGCCAGCTCGTCCGCGGGGGGCCAATACGGGGACACTGAAGCTTTCTTT

v_gene: TRBV10-3
len: 12
d_gene: -
j_gene: TRBJ2-7
CDR3aa: CAISPPSYEQYF
CDR3nt: TGTGCCATCAGTCCTCCGAGCTACGAGCAGTACTTC

v_gene: TRBV6-1
len: 13
d_gene: TRBD1
j_gene: TRBJ2-7
CDR3aa: CASLRQGVYEQYF
CDR3nt: TGTGCCAGCCTGCGACAGGGGGTTTACGAGCAGTACTTC

v_gene: TRBV11-2
len: 15
d_gene: -
j_gene: TRBJ2-7
CDR3aa: CASSPPGEKTYEQYF
CDR3nt: TGTGCCAGCAGCCCCCCGGGGGAGAAAACCTACGAGCAGTACTTC

v_gene: TRBV19
len: 13
d_gene: -
j_gene: TRBJ1-6
CDR3aa: CASSPGNNSPLHF
CDR3nt: TGTGCCAGTAGTCCGGGTAATAATTCACCCCTCCACTTT

v_gene: TRBV28
len: 16
d_gene: -
j_gene: TRBJ2-1
CDR3aa: CASSFLDRSLYNEQFF
CDR3nt: TGTGCCAGCAGTTTCCTAGACAGGAGCCTCTACAATGAGCAGTTCTTC

v_gene: TRBV10-3
len: 15
d_gene: -
j_gene: TRBJ1-6
CDR3aa: CAISPGDLRNSPLHF
CDR3nt: TGTGCCATCAGTCCAGGGGATTTAAGAAATTCACCCCTCCACTTT

v_gene: TRBV28
len: 16
d_gene: -
j_gene: TRBJ1-6
CDR3aa: CASSLVTGSYNSPLHF
CDR3nt: TGTGCCAGCAGTTTAGTAACAGGATCCTATAATTCACCCCTCCACTTT

v_gene: TRBV21-1
len: 14
d_gene: -
j_gene: TRBJ1-1
CDR3aa: CASSKKTANTEAFF
CDR3nt: TGTGCCAGCAGCAAGAAGACAGCAAACACTGAAGCTTTCTTT

v_gene: TRBV27
len: 14
d_gene: TRBD1
j_gene: TRBJ2-1
CDR3aa: CASSFHGTVNEQFF
CDR3nt: TGTGCCAGCAGTTTCCACGGGACAGTTAATGAGCAGTTCTTC

v_gene: TRBV11-2
len: 14
d_gene: -
j_gene: TRBJ2-7
CDR3aa: CASSLETAFYEQYF
CDR3nt: TGTGCCAGCAGCTTAGAGACAGCTTTTTACGAGCAGTACTTC

v_gene: TRBV6-1
len: 18
d_gene: -
j_gene: TRBJ1-5
CDR3aa: CASSETWVTGYSNQPQHF
CDR3nt: TGTGCCAGCAGTGAAACATGGGTGACAGGATATAGCAATCAGCCCCAGCATTTT

v_gene: TRBV9
len: 16
d_gene: TRBD2
j_gene: TRBJ2-1
CDR3aa: CASSVESRGGSGEQFF
CDR3nt: TGTGCCAGCAGCGTAGAATCTCGGGGGGGCTCGGGTGAGCAGTTCTTC

v_gene: TRBV6-6
len: 15
d_gene: TRBD2
j_gene: TRBJ2-5
CDR3aa: CASSYFAGGQETQYF
CDR3nt: TGTGCCAGCAGTTACTTTGCGGGGGGACAAGAGACCCAGTACTTC

v_gene: TRBV29-1
len: 14
d_gene: -
j_gene: TRBJ2-1
CDR3aa: CSVVRTTSYNEQFF
CDR3nt: TGCAGCGTTGTAAGGACTACTTCCTACAATGAGCAGTTCTTC

v_gene: TRBV7-2
len: 14
d_gene: -
j_gene: TRBJ1-6
CDR3aa: CASRRSSYNSPLHF
CDR3nt: TGTGCCAGCAGGAGAAGCTCCTATAATTCACCCCTCCACTTT